These 2 T cell receptor beta chains were all obtained from the same sample, sequenced in a study of cytomegalovirus exposure and HLA in healthy donors. It was with 60 Vbeta and 13 Jbeta primers that the PCR ran. Clones were sequenced by immunoSEQ multiplex PCR, and TCRdb holds only the in-frame ones, with some missing. The table lists some 200,000 clones, 83% of them singletons, with 1.3% to 1.5% in the top ten. Sequenced: PBMCs. The receptors come from a girl under 18 in good health and CMV-seronegative.

The chain has TRBV5-7 and TRBJ2-1; the match to TRBD2 covers 11 bases. TRBV5-7 belongs to the ORF category, with a function that is uncertain. J gave up 6 bases and V 0 bases, and 2 bases lay outside the gene matches. The CDR3 has 15 residues. CDR3 sequence reads: CASSLETSGSNEQFF. CDR3 DNA: TGTGCCAGCAGCTTGGAAACTAGCGGGAGCAATGAGCAGTTCTTC.

The sample holds one count of this clone. The chain uses TRBV9 and TRBJ2-5; 12 bases map to TRBD1. The V and J ends lost 3 bases and 5 bases, in that order; junction bases with no gene match: 8. The CDR3 consists of 16 residues. Germline assignment: CDR1 SGDLS and CDR2 YYNGEE. In nucleotides, the CDR3 is TGTGCCAGCAGCGCAGGGACAGGGGGCAATAGGGAGACCCAGTACTTC. Its translation is CASSAGTGGNRETQYF.